This entry describes one T cell receptor beta chain. These data are taken from a study of blood T cell repertoires in COVID-19. Across the whole study: Acute and convalescent COVID-19 samples came from the United States, Italy and Spain. Sources were T cells, B-cell-depleted T cells, or PBMCs; the material itself was cDNA or gDNA.

As processed by the authors: Using reference gene primer amplification, nucleated cell counts were estimated. Method: immunoSEQ multiplex PCR; TCRdb's copy keeps in-frame clones and lacks some. V and J calls and clone size follow that table, whereas D and trimming were derived from the DNA. This table holds 200,000 or so clones, more than 85% found once. The receptor was derived from a man aged 65 to 79 with active or convalescent COVID-19. Material: peripheral blood.

DNA for the CDR3: TGCGCCAGCAGCTTGGAGCGTCTGAACACTGAAGCTTTCTTT. The encoded protein is CASSLERLNTEAFF. The rearrangement joins TRBV5-1 to TRBJ1-1; D gene ambiguous. Trimming took 0 bases from V and 0 from J, leaving 6 bases between them. This CDR3 is 14 amino acids long. Germline values: CDR1 SGHRS, CDR2 YFSETQ.